The rows below give T cell receptor beta chains drawn from one sample of a study of beta chain features in type 1 diabetes. Generated by immunoSEQ multiplex PCR, the TCRdb table keeps only in-frame clones and is missing some. Of fewer than 300,000 clones listed, just over 20% are singletons. Sequencing was performed on naive CD4+ T cells from blood. Source of these receptors: a woman between 35 and 50 years old with type 1 diabetes. Both conserved end residues are part of each CDR3. A D gene is named only where the DNA matches it firmly. Some rows have no size entry. The others give once, few or many, or a class for an expanded clone.

abundance | d_gene | j_gene | v_gene | CDR3nt | CDR3aa
. | TRBD2 | TRBJ2-1 | TRBV9 | TGTGCCAGCAGCGTAAATGGCGGGAGGGCCGACGAGCAGTTCTTC | CASSVNGGRADEQFF
. | . | TRBJ2-1 | TRBV2 | TGTGCCAGCACCACAGACAATGAGCAGTTCTTC | CASTTDNEQFF
few | . | TRBJ1-1 | TRBV2 | TGTGCCAGCAGTGCGGGAACTGAAGCTTTCTTT | CASSAGTEAFF
. | . | TRBJ2-7 | TRBV5-6 | TGTGCCAGCAGTAGGAGCTACGAGCAGTACTTC | CASSRSYEQYF
few | TRBD1 | TRBJ2-7 | TRBV28 | TGTGCCAGCAGTCCGGGACAGGGCTACGAGCAGTACTTC | CASSPGQGYEQYF
. | . | TRBJ2-3 | TRBV6-5 | TGTGCCAGCAGCCGACTGAGCACAGATACGCAGTATTTT | CASSRLSTDTQYF
. | TRBD2 | TRBJ2-2 | TRBV7-9 | TGTGCCAGCAGAGACCGACTAGCAGGTCCCGGGGAGCTGTTTTTT | CASRDRLAGPGELFF
. | TRBD2 | TRBJ2-6 | TRBV28 | TGTGCCAGCAGTTCTAGCGGAAGCTCTGGGGCCAACGTCCTGACTTTC | CASSSSGSSGANVLTF
. | TRBD1 | TRBJ1-2 | TRBV6-5 | TGTGCCAGCAGTTCTCCAGGGGGCGGCTATGGCTACACCTTC | CASSSPGGGYGYTF
few | . | TRBJ2-5 | TRBV6-6 | TGTGCCAGCCACTTCAACAGGAATCAAGAGACCCAGTACTTC | CASHFNRNQETQYF
few | TRBD1 | TRBJ2-7 | TRBV18 | TGTGCCAGCTCACCTCAGACAGGGCCCTACGAGCAGTACTTC | CASSPQTGPYEQYF
. | TRBD1 | TRBJ1-1 | TRBV7-3 | TGTGCCAGCAGCTTAGGGACAGCGAACACTGAAGCTTTCTTT | CASSLGTANTEAFF
few | . | TRBJ1-5 | TRBV19 | TGTGCCAGTAGTATAGAGAGACAGGATTCGCCCCAGCATTTT | CASSIERQDSPQHF
. | TRBD2 | TRBJ2-1 | TRBV13 | TGTGCCAGCAGCTTAGGACTAGCGAATGAGCAGTTCTTC | CASSLGLANEQFF
. | . | TRBJ2-2 | TRBV4-1 | TGCGCCAGCAGCCAAGATGAGCGGAGCACCGGGGAGCTGTTTTTT | CASSQDERSTGELFF
. | . | TRBJ2-3 | TRBV19 | TGTGCCAGTAGGGCTAGCGCCACAGATACGCAGTATTTT | CASRASATDTQYF
few | . | TRBJ2-1 | TRBV12-5 | TGTGCTAGTGGTTTGGTTGGCTCAAAGCAGTTCTTC | CASGLVGSKQFF
few | . | TRBJ1-2 | TRBV19 | TGTGCCAGTTTTAAGGGGGACTATGGCTACACCTTC | CASFKGDYGYTF